These T cell receptor beta chains were read from a single sample in a study of blood T cells in healthy people across ages. TCRdb used MiXCR to reprocess the 5' RACE reads, holding one entry per CDR3 protein. This table holds about a million distinct CDR3 sequences, around two fifths found once. The sample taken for sequencing was blood. The receptors stem from a man aged 18 to 29 in good health. The CDR3 runs from the conserved cysteine through the conserved F or W. A D gene is named only where the DNA matches it firmly. Not every row has a clone size; where given, it reads once, few, many or a size class.

clone_size: .
v_call: TRBV4-2
d_call: TRBD2
j_call: TRBJ2-1
cdr3_aa: CASTTGLAGGTDHNEQFF
cdr3_nt: TGTGCCAGCACAACGGGACTAGCGGGGGGGACAGATCACAATGAGCAGTTCTTC

clone_size: few
v_call: TRBV7-2
d_call: .
j_call: TRBJ1-5
cdr3_aa: CASSFDSQSNQPQHF
cdr3_nt: TGTGCCAGCAGCTTCGACAGCCAAAGCAATCAGCCCCAGCATTTT

clone_size: few
v_call: TRBV12-5
d_call: .
j_call: TRBJ1-2
cdr3_aa: CASGLVTYGYTF
cdr3_nt: TGTGCTAGTGGTTTGGTAACCTATGGCTACACCTTC

clone_size: once
v_call: TRBV6-1
d_call: .
j_call: TRBJ2-5
cdr3_aa: CASSTGGGETQYF
cdr3_nt: TGTGCCAGCAGTACCGGGGGCGGAGAGACCCAGTACTTC

clone_size: .
v_call: TRBV12-3/TRBV12-4
d_call: .
j_call: TRBJ1-2
cdr3_aa: CASSFGYDYTF
cdr3_nt: TGTGCTAGCAGTTTCGGCTATGACTACACCTTC

clone_size: many
v_call: TRBV4-2
d_call: .
j_call: TRBJ2-6
cdr3_aa: CASSQDSARKSNVLTF
cdr3_nt: TGTGCCAGCAGCCAAGACTCGGCTCGGAAGTCCAACGTCCTGACTTTC

clone_size: few
v_call: TRBV11-2
d_call: .
j_call: TRBJ1-6
cdr3_aa: CASSLERGSPLHF
cdr3_nt: TGTGCCAGCAGCTTAGAGCGTGGTTCACCCCTCCACTTT

clone_size: .
v_call: TRBV6-1
d_call: TRBD1
j_call: TRBJ2-2
cdr3_aa: CASSPGWGQGATGELFF
cdr3_nt: TGTGCCAGCAGTCCCGGTTGGGGACAGGGGGCAACCGGGGAGCTGTTTTTT

clone_size: .
v_call: TRBV20-1
d_call: .
j_call: TRBJ1-2
cdr3_aa: CSARSPVGIFDGYTF
cdr3_nt: TGCAGTGCTAGGTCTCCGGTGGGCATTTTTGATGGCTACACCTTC

clone_size: few
v_call: TRBV7-9
d_call: TRBD2
j_call: TRBJ2-1
cdr3_aa: CASSFRLAGVYNEQFF
cdr3_nt: TGTGCCAGCAGCTTTCGTCTAGCGGGGGTCTACAATGAGCAGTTCTTC

clone_size: .
v_call: TRBV25-1
d_call: TRBD1
j_call: TRBJ1-6
cdr3_aa: CASSPRTGKNSPLHF
cdr3_nt: TGTGCCAGCAGTCCGAGGACAGGGAAAAATTCACCCCTCCACTTT

clone_size: few
v_call: TRBV2
d_call: TRBD1
j_call: TRBJ1-6
cdr3_aa: CASSLGQGNNSPLHF
cdr3_nt: TGTGCCAGCAGTCTAGGACAGGGAAACAATTCACCCCTCCACTTT

clone_size: .
v_call: TRBV25-1
d_call: .
j_call: TRBJ2-1
cdr3_aa: CASSDRILGEQFF
cdr3_nt: TGTGCCAGCAGTGACCGAATACTCGGCGAGCAGTTCTTC

clone_size: .
v_call: TRBV14
d_call: .
j_call: TRBJ2-3
cdr3_aa: CASSQVRDSIYTDTQYF
cdr3_nt: TGTGCCAGCAGCCAAGTCCGCGACAGCATTTACACAGATACGCAGTATTTT

clone_size: .
v_call: TRBV7-9
d_call: .
j_call: TRBJ1-3
cdr3_aa: CASLGQPSGNTIYF
cdr3_nt: TGTGCCAGCTTGGGGCAGCCATCCGGAAACACCATATATTTT

clone_size: .
v_call: TRBV4-2
d_call: .
j_call: TRBJ1-2
cdr3_aa: CASSHDARTDYGHTF
cdr3_nt: TGTGCCAGCAGCCACGATGCCAGGACGGACTATGGCCACACCTTC

clone_size: .
v_call: TRBV28
d_call: .
j_call: TRBJ1-1
cdr3_aa: CASRSLTDTVSTEAFF
cdr3_nt: TGTGCCAGCAGGTCTTTGACGGATACGGTGAGCACTGAAGCTTTCTTT

clone_size: few
v_call: TRBV19
d_call: .
j_call: TRBJ1-2
cdr3_aa: CASSRPNDGGPRHGYTF
cdr3_nt: TGTGCCAGTAGTAGGCCCAACGACGGGGGACCCCGGCATGGCTACACCTTC

clone_size: many
v_call: TRBV6-6
d_call: TRBD1
j_call: TRBJ1-2
cdr3_aa: CASSKGQGNYGYTF
cdr3_nt: TGTGCCAGCAGTAAGGGACAGGGGAACTATGGCTACACCTTC

clone_size: .
v_call: TRBV27
d_call: .
j_call: TRBJ1-6
cdr3_aa: CASSPRGGSYNSPLHF
cdr3_nt: TGTGCCAGCAGTCCGAGGGGAGGGTCCTATAATTCACCCCTCCACTTT

clone_size: many
v_call: TRBV27
d_call: TRBD1
j_call: TRBJ1-1
cdr3_aa: CASSLTGVNTEAFF
cdr3_nt: TGTGCCAGCAGTTTAACAGGGGTGAACACTGAAGCTTTCTTT

clone_size: .
v_call: TRBV7-2
d_call: TRBD2
j_call: TRBJ2-5
cdr3_aa: CASSLALSGGGTGSQETQYF
cdr3_nt: TGTGCCAGCAGCTTAGCGTTAAGCGGGGGGGGTACCGGCTCACAAGAGACCCAGTACTTC

clone_size: many
v_call: TRBV2
d_call: .
j_call: TRBJ2-1
cdr3_aa: CASSVVDSGVQFF
cdr3_nt: TGTGCCAGCAGTGTTGTGGATTCTGGGGTGCAGTTCTTC

clone_size: few
v_call: TRBV20-1
d_call: TRBD1
j_call: TRBJ2-7
cdr3_aa: CSARLTLGTGSYEQYF
cdr3_nt: TGCAGTGCTAGATTGACCCTCGGGACAGGGTCGTACGAGCAGTACTTC

clone_size: many
v_call: TRBV4-1
d_call: TRBD1
j_call: TRBJ2-1
cdr3_aa: CASSFGTVAYNEQFF
cdr3_nt: TGCGCCAGCAGCTTCGGGACAGTTGCCTACAATGAGCAGTTCTTC

clone_size: few
v_call: TRBV20-1
d_call: .
j_call: TRBJ2-3
cdr3_aa: CSATEKDTQYF
cdr3_nt: TGCAGTGCCACCGAGAAAGATACGCAGTATTTT

clone_size: .
v_call: TRBV4-3
d_call: .
j_call: TRBJ2-3
cdr3_aa: CAGSHSREDTQYF
cdr3_nt: TGCGCCGGCAGCCACAGCCGTGAAGATACGCAGTATTTT

clone_size: .
v_call: TRBV27
d_call: .
j_call: TRBJ1-1
cdr3_aa: CASSSFMNTEAFF
cdr3_nt: TGTGCCAGCAGTTCTTTCATGAACACTGAAGCTTTCTTT

clone_size: .
v_call: TRBV9
d_call: TRBD1
j_call: TRBJ1-2
cdr3_aa: CASSATLNRGNYGYTF
cdr3_nt: TGTGCCAGCAGCGCTACCCTAAACAGGGGGAACTATGGCTACACCTTC

clone_size: many
v_call: TRBV5-1
d_call: .
j_call: TRBJ2-3
cdr3_aa: CASSLGRNTDTQYF
cdr3_nt: TGTGCCAGCAGCTTGGGCCGAAACACAGATACGCAGTATTTT

clone_size: .
v_call: TRBV20-1
d_call: .
j_call: TRBJ2-5
cdr3_aa: CSAVAPTLKTQYF
cdr3_nt: TGCAGTGCCGTAGCTCCTACTCTGAAGACCCAGTACTTC

clone_size: few
v_call: TRBV20-1
d_call: .
j_call: TRBJ1-1
cdr3_aa: CSARGPGTYTEAFF
cdr3_nt: TGCAGTGCTAGAGGGCCGGGGACGTACACTGAAGCTTTCTTT

clone_size: few
v_call: TRBV4-2
d_call: TRBD1
j_call: TRBJ2-5
cdr3_aa: CASSQTKTGDVETQYF
cdr3_nt: TGTGCTAGCAGCCAAACGAAGACAGGGGATGTGGAGACCCAGTACTTC

clone_size: .
v_call: TRBV27
d_call: TRBD1
j_call: TRBJ1-4
cdr3_aa: CASSETGWEEKLFF
cdr3_nt: TGTGCCAGCAGCGAGACAGGGTGGGAAGAAAAACTGTTTTTT

clone_size: .
v_call: TRBV10-3
d_call: .
j_call: TRBJ2-3
cdr3_aa: CAISVEGGWGTDTQYF
cdr3_nt: TGTGCCATCAGTGTCGAGGGGGGGTGGGGCACAGATACGCAGTATTTT

clone_size: .
v_call: TRBV7-9
d_call: .
j_call: TRBJ1-1
cdr3_aa: CASSLGFGSRENTEAFF
cdr3_nt: TGTGCCAGCAGCTTAGGCTTTGGAAGCAGGGAGAACACTGAAGCTTTCTTT

clone_size: few
v_call: TRBV20-1
d_call: TRBD1
j_call: TRBJ2-1
cdr3_aa: CSAGQGNEQFF
cdr3_nt: TGCAGTGCAGGACAGGGCAATGAGCAGTTCTTC

clone_size: once
v_call: TRBV5-1
d_call: .
j_call: TRBJ1-5
cdr3_aa: CASRTGGSAPQHF
cdr3_nt: TGCGCCAGCAGAACCGGAGGTTCAGCGCCCCAGCATTTT

clone_size: .
v_call: TRBV7-6
d_call: .
j_call: TRBJ1-1
cdr3_aa: CASSLARGLPEAFF
cdr3_nt: TGTGCCAGCAGCTTAGCGAGAGGGCTCCCTGAAGCTTTCTTT

clone_size: .
v_call: TRBV5-8
d_call: .
j_call: TRBJ1-1
cdr3_aa: CASPVPGPASRYEAFF
cdr3_nt: TGTGCCAGCCCCGTCCCGGGGCCCGCCTCCCGATATGAAGCTTTCTTT

clone_size: few
v_call: TRBV11-2
d_call: .
j_call: TRBJ2-5
cdr3_aa: CASSRNPRGPGETQYF
cdr3_nt: TGTGCCAGCAGCCGAAATCCCCGGGGGCCGGGTGAGACCCAGTACTTC

clone_size: once
v_call: TRBV29-1
d_call: .
j_call: TRBJ1-2
cdr3_aa: CNARQENNYGCTF
cdr3_nt: .

clone_size: few
v_call: TRBV12-3/TRBV12-4
d_call: .
j_call: TRBJ2-3
cdr3_aa: CASSGRVRTDTQYF
cdr3_nt: TGTGCCAGCAGTGGGCGGGTACGCACAGATACGCAGTATTTT